This TCR beta chain came from a study of shared clonotypes between healthy human individuals. The study's findings and limits: Clonotype sharing across donors was expected to vary with sequencing depth.

In regard to this clone: Its specificity is not known.

Sequenced by immunoSEQ multiplex PCR; TCRdb stores in-frame clones only, minus some. The sample has 2.5 million or so clones, around nine tenths seen once. The CDR3 runs to 12 residues. Germline lookup yields CDR1 SGHDN and CDR2 FVKESK. Trimming cost V 4 bases and J 5 bases, with 8 bases left between them. The chain combines TRBV14 with TRBJ2-5; D gene uncertain. Sequenced sample: naive CD4+ T cells sorted from blood. Subset in this sample: CD45RA+ positively selected. The clonotype was recovered from a man aged 18 to 30 in good health. CDR3 in amino acids: CASSRDRETQYF. DNA of the CDR3: TGTGCCAGCAGCCGAGATCGGGAGACCCAGTACTTC.